Listed here are 11 T cell receptor beta chains from one sample, sequenced in a study of radiation and T cells in renal cell carcinoma. Profiled with immunoSEQ multiplex PCR; TCRdb holds only in-frame clones, not every one. The sample consists of 120,000 to 150,000 clones, about 88% of them appearing once. The time point denotes: baseline pretreatment blood. Sample treatment: 15 Gy SBRT to primary tumor, nephrectomy 4 weeks later. This specimen consisted of blood, obtained from a patient whose treatment included radiotherapy and nephrectomy. These receptors all come from a woman between 65 and 79 years old with renal cell carcinoma.

The chain recombines TRBV27 with TRBJ2-2, with 8 bases lining up with TRBD1. Germline V CDR1 and CDR2: MNHEY, SMNVEV (reference sequence). Trimming at V came to 6 bases and at J to 0 bases, leaving 6 bases not matched to a gene. The CDR3 covers 16 residues. The DNA for the CDR3 is TGTGCCAGCAGGTGGGACAGGACTGCGAACACCGGGGAGCTGTTTTTT. It specifies CASRWDRTANTGELFF.

The rearrangement uses TRBV7-2 and TRBJ2-1; D is unclear. Trimming stripped 1 base from V and 7 bases from J, with 17 bases between. CDR3 length: 16 residues. Per germline, CDR1 SGHTA and CDR2 FQGNSA. The CDR3 region is CASSLDPRVKRNEQFF. DNA for the CDR3: TGTGCCAGCAGCTTAGACCCAAGGGTTAAGAGGAATGAGCAGTTCTTC. The full variable domain, completed using reference TRBV7-2 and TRBJ2-1, is GAGVSQSPSNKVTEKGKDVELRCDPISGHTALYWYRQSLGQGLEFLIYFQGNSAPDKSGLPSDRFSAERTGGSVSTLTIQRTQQEDSAVYLCASSLDPRVKRNEQFFGPGTRLTVL.

V gene TRBV10-3 combines with J gene TRBJ1-6, with D perhaps TRBD1 (5 bases). This CDR3 region has 14 residues. Per germline, CDR1 ENHRY and CDR2 SYGVKD. Trimming removed 5 bases at V and 8 bases at J, with 13 bases between. The DNA of the CDR3 is TGTGCCATCAGTCAGGGTGGGAGTGATTCACCCCTCCACTTT. As protein: CAISQGGSDSPLHF.

V gene TRBV7-2 combines with J gene TRBJ2-7; TRBD2 agrees at 9 bases. Germline lookup yields CDR1 SGHTA and CDR2 FQGNSA. The CDR3 consists of 13 residues. V shed 2 bases and J 7 bases; nucleotides not matched to a gene: 3. DNA of the CDR3: TGTGCCAGCAGCTTAAGGCTAGCGGGAGAGCAGTACTTC. It translates to CASSLRLAGEQYF.

This sequence joins TRBV13 and TRBJ2-1; a possible D gene is TRBD1 (5 bases). CDR1 is PRHDT and CDR2 is FYEKMQ in the germline V gene (reference sequence). V was cut by 5 bases and J by 7 bases, with 15 bases left in between. This CDR3 spans 14 amino acids. CDR3 protein: CASSQSDIVNEQFF. As DNA, the CDR3 is TGTGCCAGCAGCCAATCGGACATTGTGAATGAGCAGTTCTTC.

This chain joins TRBV4-2 and TRBJ1-6; D is ambiguous. The germline V gene has CDR1 LGHNA and CDR2 YNFKEQ. V was pared by 1 base and J by 8 bases, with 9 bases between. CDR3 size: 14 residues. The CDR3 DNA reads as TGTGCCAGCAGCCAAGTAGATTCCGATTCACCCCTCCACTTT. Its translation: CASSQVDSDSPLHF.

J is TRBJ2-7 and V is TRBV30; D may correspond to TRBD1 or TRBD2 (6 bases each). Germline V CDR1 and CDR2: GTSNPN, SVGIG (reference sequence). CDR3 size: 14 residues. The V and J ends lost 3 bases and 4 bases respectively, with 16 bases between them. The CDR3 here is CAWRKSGARYEQYF. As DNA, the CDR3 is TGTGCCTGGAGAAAGTCGGGGGCGAGGTACGAGCAGTACTTC.

The chain couples TRBV5-1 to TRBJ1-1; D perhaps matches TRBD1 (6 bases). Germline loops: CDR1 SGHRS, CDR2 YFSETQ. The V end lost 2 bases, the J end lost 5 bases, and 19 bases lay between the germline ends. The CDR3 has 16 amino acids. The CDR3 DNA reads as TGCGCCAGCAGCTTACAGGGTCCTGTAGGGGGAACTGAAGCTTTCTTT. Translated, it gives CASSLQGPVGGTEAFF.

V gene TRBV7-6 combines with J gene TRBJ2-7; 11 positions match TRBD2. Germline V gene sequence: CDR1 SGHVS, CDR2 FNYEAQ. J was trimmed by 2 bases and V by 0 bases; bases with no gene match: 6. The CDR3 covers 17 residues. The CDR3 DNA follows: TGTGCCAGCAGCTTAGCGCCTCCGGGACTAGCGGCCTACGAGCAGTACTTC. This sequence encodes CASSLAPPGLAAYEQYF.

The genes are TRBV5-4 and TRBJ2-7; perhaps TRBD2 as D (5 bases). Germline lookup yields CDR1 SGHNT and CDR2 YYREEE (reference sequence). The CDR3 sequence is 16 residues long. V was pared by 4 bases and J by 7 bases, with 24 bases between. The CDR3 bases are TGTGCCAGCAGCCCTGTGGCCGGGAAGGGCCGGGAAGAGCAGTACTTC. This translates into CASSPVAGKGREEQYF. Supplemented by reference TRBV5-4 and TRBJ2-7, the full variable domain reads ETGVTQSPTHLIKTRGQQVTLRCSSQSGHNTVSWYQQALGQGPQFIFQYYREEENGRGNFPPRFSGLQFPNYSSELNVNALELDDSALYLCASSPVAGKGREEQYFGPGTRLTVT.

The CDR3 DNA reads TGTGCCAGCAGCCAAGGGACGGGAGCTTTCTTT. Protein product: CASSQGTGAFF. The chain carries TRBV14 and TRBJ1-1; D gene unclear. V dropped 1 base and J dropped 10 bases, with 7 bases sitting between them. The CDR3 totals 11 residues. The germline gives CDR1 SGHDN, CDR2 FVKESK.